Listed below are T cell receptor beta chains from one sample, sequenced in a study of cytomegalovirus exposure and HLA in healthy donors. Data came from immunoSEQ multiplex PCR; TCRdb stores just in-frame clones and leaves some out. The repertoire holds around 250,000 clones, with around 81% as singletons. Sequenced material: PBMCs. These receptors were obtained from a woman between 55 and 75 years old in good health and CMV-seropositive. CDR3s include the opening cysteine and the closing phenylalanine or tryptophan. A D gene is named only where the DNA matches it firmly. Rows may omit the clone size; those that give it use once, few, many or a size class.

D: TRBD2; J: TRBJ2-2; V: TRBV7-9; size: NA; CDR3: CASSRGTLRGRALTGELFF; DNA: TGTGCCAGCAGCCGCGGTACATTACGCGGGAGGGCCTTAACCGGGGAGCTGTTTTTT
D: TRBD2; J: TRBJ2-5; V: TRBV19; size: NA; CDR3: CASSLGTSGRGQETQYF; DNA: TGTGCCAGTAGTCTCGGGACTAGCGGGAGAGGCCAAGAGACCCAGTACTTC
D: TRBD2; J: TRBJ2-2; V: TRBV5-1; size: NA; CDR3: CASSSGGPFTGELFF; DNA: TGCGCCAGCAGCTCGGGGGGACCTTTCACCGGGGAGCTGTTTTTT
D: NA; J: TRBJ2-7; V: TRBV6-1; size: NA; CDR3: CASSVSGYEQYF; DNA: TGTGCCAGCAGTGTGAGCGGCTACGAGCAGTACTTC
D: NA; J: TRBJ1-1; V: TRBV10-3; size: NA; CDR3: CATLQHPMGTEAFF; DNA: TGTGCCACATTACAGCACCCGATGGGCACTGAAGCTTTCTTT
D: TRBD1; J: TRBJ2-7; V: TRBV5-3; size: NA; CDR3: CARSTWTGGSYEQYF; DNA: TGTGCCAGAAGCACGTGGACAGGGGGCTCCTACGAGCAGTACTTC
D: TRBD2; J: TRBJ2-7; V: TRBV5-1; size: few; CDR3: CASRPGLAGPPTYEQYF; DNA: TGCGCCAGCAGACCGGGACTAGCGGGACCGCCCACCTACGAGCAGTACTTC
D: NA; J: TRBJ1-1; V: TRBV5-6; size: few; CDR3: CASRYIGGAEAFF; DNA: TGTGCCAGCAGGTACATCGGGGGGGCTGAAGCTTTCTTT
D: TRBD2; J: TRBJ2-7; V: TRBV10-3; size: NA; CDR3: CAISDWPTSGSHEQYF; DNA: TGTGCCATCAGTGACTGGCCGACTAGCGGGAGCCACGAGCAGTACTTC
D: TRBD1; J: TRBJ1-2; V: TRBV7-9; size: NA; CDR3: CASSLRSGGGYTF; DNA: TGTGCCAGCAGCTTAAGGTCAGGGGGTGGCTACACCTTC
D: TRBD2; J: TRBJ2-2; V: TRBV5-1; size: once; CDR3: CASGPTGTRNTGELFF; DNA: TGCGCCAGCGGACCAACCGGGACTAGAAACACCGGGGAGCTGTTTTTT
D: TRBD1; J: TRBJ1-3; V: TRBV6-4; size: NA; CDR3: CASTGEKDRRDF; DNA: TGTGCCAGCACGGGAGAGAAGGACAGGAGGGATTTT
D: TRBD2; J: TRBJ2-7; V: TRBV5-6; size: NA; CDR3: CASRVRGGAYEQYF; DNA: TGTGCCAGCAGAGTCCGGGGGGGGGCTTACGAGCAGTACTTC
D: NA; J: TRBJ2-2; V: TRBV5-4; size: few; CDR3: CASSLLGGGNTGELFF; DNA: TGTGCCAGCAGCTTGTTGGGGGGAGGGAACACCGGGGAGCTGTTTTTT
D: NA; J: TRBJ2-1; V: TRBV5-1; size: NA; CDR3: CASSTWAGSYNEQFF; DNA: TGCGCCAGCTCGACATGGGCGGGCTCCTACAATGAGCAGTTCTTC
D: TRBD2; J: TRBJ2-1; V: TRBV15; size: NA; CDR3: CATSGSGSMYEQFF; DNA: TGTGCCACCAGTGGTAGCGGGAGTATGTATGAGCAGTTCTTC
D: TRBD2; J: TRBJ2-3; V: TRBV29-1; size: NA; CDR3: CSVSLLAGGPTDTQYF; DNA: TGCAGCGTTTCCCTTCTAGCGGGAGGGCCAACAGATACGCAGTATTTT
D: NA; J: TRBJ1-1; V: TRBV28; size: NA; CDR3: CASTPRQVGGMNTEAFF; DNA: TGTGCCAGCACCCCAAGGCAGGTCGGGGGGATGAACACTGAAGCTTTCTTT
D: NA; J: TRBJ2-5; V: TRBV11-3; size: NA; CDR3: CASSTRGGQETQYF; DNA: TGTGCCAGCAGCACGAGGGGGGGCCAAGAGACCCAGTACTTC
D: NA; J: TRBJ2-1; V: TRBV21-1; size: few; CDR3: CASTRNEQFF; DNA: TGTGCCAGTACTAGAAATGAGCAGTTCTTC
D: NA; J: TRBJ1-1; V: TRBV5-4; size: few; CDR3: CASSLAGLTEAFF; DNA: TGTGCCAGCAGCTTGGCCGGACTCACTGAAGCTTTCTTT
D: TRBD2; J: TRBJ2-7; V: TRBV5-1; size: NA; CDR3: CASSFGAGGVNEQYF; DNA: TGCGCCAGCAGCTTTGGGGCGGGAGGGGTAAACGAGCAGTACTTC
D: NA; J: TRBJ1-1; V: TRBV4-1; size: NA; CDR3: CASSHTTERNTEAFF; DNA: TGCGCCAGCAGCCATACGACAGAGCGGAACACTGAAGCTTTCTTT
D: NA; J: TRBJ2-1; V: TRBV9; size: NA; CDR3: CASSPGSYNEQFF; DNA: TGTGCCAGCAGCCCGGGCTCCTACAATGAGCAGTTCTTC
D: TRBD1; J: TRBJ1-2; V: TRBV6-6; size: NA; CDR3: CASSRPGTGGGYGYTF; DNA: TGTGCCAGCAGCCGACCCGGGACAGGGGGCGGCTATGGCTACACCTTC
D: TRBD1; J: TRBJ1-3; V: TRBV18; size: NA; CDR3: CASSPSGQISGNTIYF; DNA: TGTGCCAGCTCACCATCGGGACAGATCTCTGGAAACACCATATATTTT
D: NA; J: TRBJ1-4; V: TRBV19; size: NA; CDR3: CASRPTGTNEKLFF; DNA: TGTGCCAGTAGACCCACAGGAACGAATGAAAAACTGTTTTTT
D: TRBD1; J: TRBJ2-7; V: TRBV29-1; size: NA; CDR3: CSVEQDRGYEQYF; DNA: TGCAGCGTTGAACAAGACAGGGGGTACGAGCAGTACTTC
D: NA; J: TRBJ2-7; V: TRBV19; size: NA; CDR3: CASSIVGTGYEQYF; DNA: TGTGCCAGTAGTATCGTGGGAACAGGTTACGAGCAGTACTTC
D: NA; J: TRBJ2-1; V: TRBV7-9; size: NA; CDR3: CASSLGAGVSYNEQFF; DNA: TGTGCCAGCAGCCTGGGGGCGGGAGTTTCCTACAATGAGCAGTTCTTC
D: NA; J: TRBJ1-2; V: TRBV5-1; size: NA; CDR3: CASSPGGRERILGYTF; DNA: TGCGCCAGCAGCCCCGGTGGGAGGGAACGTATTCTTGGCTACACCTTC
D: TRBD1; J: TRBJ1-2; V: TRBV4-2; size: NA; CDR3: CASSQRQGTNYGYTF; DNA: TGTGCCAGCAGCCAAAGACAGGGGACGAACTATGGCTACACCTTC
D: NA; J: TRBJ1-1; V: TRBV28; size: NA; CDR3: CASRTGQRNTEAFF; DNA: TGTGCCAGCAGAACGGGACAAAGAAACACTGAAGCTTTCTTT
D: TRBD1; J: TRBJ2-7; V: TRBV28; size: NA; CDR3: CASSLSLGQASYEQYF; DNA: TGTGCCAGCAGTTTAAGTCTCGGACAGGCCTCCTACGAGCAGTACTTC
D: NA; J: TRBJ1-3; V: TRBV30; size: NA; CDR3: CAWSVGGNSGNTIYF; DNA: TGTGCCTGGAGTGTTGGGGGGAACTCTGGAAACACCATATATTTT
D: NA; J: TRBJ1-1; V: TRBV29-1; size: NA; CDR3: CSVEVSTEAFF; DNA: TGCAGCGTTGAGGTCAGCACTGAAGCTTTCTTT
D: TRBD1; J: TRBJ1-5; V: TRBV27; size: NA; CDR3: CASSATGDQPQHF; DNA: TGTGCCAGCAGTGCGACAGGGGACCAGCCCCAGCATTTT
D: NA; J: TRBJ1-2; V: TRBV5-1; size: few; CDR3: CASSSGAGRFYGYTF; DNA: TGCGCCAGCAGCTCGGGCGCGGGGAGATTTTATGGCTACACCTTC
D: NA; J: TRBJ2-5; V: TRBV18; size: NA; CDR3: CASSPPPSGETQYF; DNA: TGTGCCAGCTCACCACCTCCCTCGGGGGAGACCCAGTACTTC
D: NA; J: TRBJ2-6; V: TRBV18; size: once; CDR3: CASSPGEEGSSGANVLTF; DNA: TGTGCCAGCTCACCCGGTGAGGAGGGGTCCTCTGGGGCCAACGTCCTGACTTTC
D: TRBD1; J: TRBJ1-1; V: TRBV7-9; size: NA; CDR3: CASSLQAGGTEAFF; DNA: TGTGCCAGCAGCTTGCAGGCAGGGGGCACTGAAGCTTTCTTT
D: NA; J: TRBJ1-5; V: TRBV15; size: NA; CDR3: CATSRRTENQPQHF; DNA: TGTGCCACCAGCAGAAGGACAGAAAATCAGCCCCAGCATTTT